These T cell receptor beta chains were read from a single sample in a study of blood T cell repertoires in COVID-19. Data came from immunoSEQ multiplex PCR; TCRdb stores just in-frame clones and leaves some out. This table holds nearly 15,000 clones, around 77% found once. The sample comprised peripheral blood. These receptor sequences come from a human donor in a cohort sampled during active COVID-19. The CDR3 runs from the conserved cysteine through the conserved F or W. D genes are given only for firm matches. Clone size is given for some rows only: seen once, a few or many times, or a class if the clone is expanded.

>TRBD1|few|TRBV27
CASSDRDPNYNEQFF
>-|-|TRBV7-9
CASSFGGSTDTQYF
>-|-|TRBV28
CASTELGAGYEQYF
>TRBD2|few|TRBV19
CASSLLPGLASSEQYF
>TRBD2|-|TRBV27
CASSPLGREVNYEQYF
>-|once|TRBV27
CASRVSGVLPYNEQFF
>-|-|TRBV6-2/TRBV6-3
CASSYGQTEAFF
>TRBD1|-|TRBV7-3
CASSRDRNTEAFF
>TRBD1|-|TRBV3-1/TRBV3-2
CASSQNPTGGGEKLFF
>-|-|TRBV15
CATSRGRGEDQPQHF
>-|-|TRBV7-6
CASSPAGRPNQPQHF
>TRBD1|-|TRBV15
CATSSPDRINYGYTF
>-|-|TRBV5-1
CASNLGGTSSSYEQYF
>-|-|TRBV11-3
CASSLSGVNTEAFF
>TRBD1|-|TRBV4-3
CASSQEQGSNQPQHF
>TRBD2|-|TRBV27
CASSLTSESTDTQYF
>TRBD2|few|TRBV6-4
CASSDSSGGADTQYF
>-|-|TRBV2
CASIEGTTGETQYF
>-|-|TRBV4-2
CASSQDRGELFF
>TRBD1|few|TRBV5-1
CASRNGTVNTEAFF
>TRBD1|once|TRBV28
CASSPPTGGNYGYTF
>TRBD1|-|TRBV2
CASSGDSEGQPQHF
>TRBD1|-|TRBV6-5
CASSLDRGISEAFF
>TRBD1|few|TRBV5-1
CASSRTDRGDTEAFF